These T cell receptor beta chains were read from a single sample in a study of blood T cell repertoires in COVID-19. Generated by immunoSEQ multiplex PCR, the TCRdb table keeps only in-frame clones and is missing some. The sample lists 300,000 to 400,000 clones; 83% were seen once. Sequencing was carried out using peripheral blood. The receptors originated from a man younger than 40 with active or convalescent COVID-19. Each CDR3 is given with its conserved first and last residue. Each record gives: CDR3 protein, CDR3 DNA, J gene, V gene, D gene, clone size. A D gene is named only where the DNA matches it firmly. Part of the rows lack a size; the others show once, few, many or a class for expanded clones.

CASSLAEGDTQYF,TGTGCCAGCAGTCTAGCGGAGGGGGATACGCAGTATTTT,TRBJ2-3,TRBV27,TRBD2,-
CASSLVLAGGPSEQYF,TGCGCCAGCAGCTTGGTACTAGCGGGGGGTCCTAGCGAGCAGTACTTC,TRBJ2-7,TRBV5-1,TRBD2,-
CASTTRPGGRSTEAFF,TGTGCCAGCACCACTCGCCCCGGGGGGCGAAGCACTGAAGCTTTCTTT,TRBJ1-1,TRBV5-5,-,-
CASSLDRGGRETQYF,TGTGCCAGCAGCTTAGATCGAGGGGGTAGAGAGACCCAGTACTTC,TRBJ2-5,TRBV11-2,-,once
CASSIIHSGSGNTIYF,TGTGCCAGTAGTATAATCCACAGTGGCTCTGGAAACACCATATATTTT,TRBJ1-3,TRBV19,-,many
CASSQGGGLRNTGELFF,TGTGCCAGCAGCCAAGGGGGAGGGCTAAGGAACACCGGGGAGCTGTTTTTT,TRBJ2-2,TRBV14,TRBD2,-
CASSEGVGGAGQPQHF,TGTGCCAGCAGTGAAGGGGTCGGGGGGGCCGGACAGCCCCAGCATTTT,TRBJ1-5,TRBV6-1,-,-
CASSSHSDTQYF,TGTGCCAGCAGTTCCCATTCAGATACGCAGTATTTT,TRBJ2-3,TRBV27,-,-
CASSPDVRVYGYTF,TGTGCCAGCAGCCCTGACGTGAGGGTTTATGGCTACACCTTC,TRBJ1-2,TRBV7-2,-,-
CASSTRTGGIYEQYF,TGCGCCAGCAGCACAAGGACAGGGGGTATCTACGAGCAGTACTTC,TRBJ2-7,TRBV5-1,TRBD1,-
CASSAPSQGEGDEQFF,TGTGCCAGTAGTGCTCCCTCGCAAGGAGAAGGGGATGAGCAGTTCTTC,TRBJ2-1,TRBV19,-,-
CATSDLAGENTGELFF,TGTGCCACCAGTGATTTAGCGGGCGAGAACACCGGGGAGCTGTTTTTT,TRBJ2-2,TRBV24-1,-,-
CASSSEVAGSYTF,TGTGCCAGCAGTTCGGAGGTCGCTGGCAGCTACACCTTC,TRBJ1-2,TRBV12-3/TRBV12-4,-,-
CASSMGRQTEAFF,TGTGCCAGTAGTATGGGCCGACAGACTGAAGCTTTCTTT,TRBJ1-1,TRBV19,-,-
CASSLTGVRYPFRSYNEQFF,TGTGCCAGCAGTTTGACAGGGGTTCGGTACCCCTTTAGGTCCTACAATGAGCAGTTCTTC,TRBJ2-1,TRBV5-4,TRBD1,-
CASSQEVAGGPPDTQYF,TGTGCCAGCAGCCAAGAAGTAGCGGGAGGGCCCCCAGATACGCAGTATTTT,TRBJ2-3,TRBV4-2,TRBD2,-
CASSQEGLGNTIYF,TGTGCCAGCAGCCAAGAGGGCCTTGGAAACACCATATATTTT,TRBJ1-3,TRBV4-2,-,-
CAWTWRQGDGYTF,TGTGCCTGGACCTGGCGACAGGGCGATGGCTACACCTTC,TRBJ1-2,TRBV30,TRBD1,-
CASSYDGLAAYEQYF,TGTGCCAGCAGTTACGACGGACTAGCCGCCTACGAGCAGTACTTC,TRBJ2-7,TRBV6-5,TRBD2,-
CASSQEAPGGIDTQYF,TGCGCCAGCAGCCAAGAGGCCCCGGGGGGGATAGATACGCAGTATTTT,TRBJ2-3,TRBV4-3,TRBD2,-
CAISEPTRTGGTDTQYF,TGTGCCATCAGTGAGCCGACCCGAACGGGAGGCACAGATACGCAGTATTTT,TRBJ2-3,TRBV10-3,-,-
CAWNWGGFNGQPQHF,TGTGCCTGGAACTGGGGAGGGTTTAACGGTCAGCCCCAGCATTTT,TRBJ1-5,TRBV30,-,-
CASSLASGANVLTF,TGTGCCAGCAGCTTAGCGAGTGGGGCCAACGTCCTGACTTTC,TRBJ2-6,TRBV7-8,-,-
CASSPRQGNTGELFF,TGTGCCAGCAGCCCCAGACAGGGTAACACCGGGGAGCTGTTTTTT,TRBJ2-2,TRBV11-2,TRBD1,-
CASSFSAVPRREQYF,TGTGCCAGCAGCTTTAGCGCCGTCCCTAGGAGGGAGCAGTACTTC,TRBJ2-7,TRBV7-8,-,-
CAIASGRDTEAFF,TGTGCCATCGCTTCTGGGAGGGACACTGAAGCTTTCTTT,TRBJ1-1,TRBV10-3,-,-
CASSLASGASYEQYF,TGCGCCAGCAGCCTAGCTAGCGGCGCCTCCTACGAGCAGTACTTC,TRBJ2-7,TRBV4-3,TRBD2,-
CATSDGGQGARNEQFF,TGTGCCACCAGTGATGGGGGACAGGGGGCGCGAAATGAGCAGTTCTTC,TRBJ2-1,TRBV24-1,TRBD1,-
CAWALRRADTQYF,TGTGCCTGGGCGTTAAGAAGAGCAGATACGCAGTATTTT,TRBJ2-3,TRBV30,-,-
CASSLGDSYTGELFF,TGTGCCAGCAGTTTAGGGGACAGTTACACCGGGGAGCTGTTTTTT,TRBJ2-2,TRBV27,TRBD1,once
CASSLQVIQGNTEAFF,TGTGCCAGCAGCCTCCAAGTGATCCAGGGAAACACTGAAGCTTTCTTT,TRBJ1-1,TRBV4-2,-,few
CASSISFPETQYF,TGTGCCAGTAGTATATCTTTTCCCGAGACCCAGTACTTC,TRBJ2-5,TRBV19,-,-
CASSPGTLYEQYF,TGTGCCAGCAGCCCCGGGACTCTCTACGAGCAGTACTTC,TRBJ2-7,TRBV7-2,-,-
CAMADGGLGTEAFF,TGTGCCATGGCGGACGGGGGACTGGGGACTGAAGCTTTCTTT,TRBJ1-1,TRBV10-3,-,-
CASTESGTGNTEAFF,TGTGCCAGCACAGAATCCGGGACAGGCAACACTGAAGCTTTCTTT,TRBJ1-1,TRBV19,TRBD1,once
CASSLIFTGNTIYF,TGTGCCAGCAGCTTAATATTTACTGGAAACACCATATATTTT,TRBJ1-3,TRBV7-2,-,-
CASTLSGGGRGKLFF,TGTGCCAGCACCCTCTCGGGGGGAGGTAGGGGAAAACTGTTTTTT,TRBJ1-4,TRBV6-5,-,-
CASSLAGSQPQHF,TGTGCCAGCAGCTTAGCGGGGAGCCAGCCCCAGCATTTT,TRBJ1-5,TRBV7-2,-,-
CASSLGELAGAADTQYF,TGTGCCAGCAGCCTAGGCGAACTAGCGGGGGCCGCGGATACGCAGTATTTT,TRBJ2-3,TRBV7-9,TRBD2,-
CASRPSGNSNQPQHF,TGTGCCAGCCGACCTTCGGGGAATAGCAATCAGCCCCAGCATTTT,TRBJ1-5,TRBV7-9,-,-
CASLPGLTGELFF,TGTGCCAGCCTGCCAGGGCTCACCGGGGAGCTGTTTTTT,TRBJ2-2,TRBV12-3/TRBV12-4,-,-